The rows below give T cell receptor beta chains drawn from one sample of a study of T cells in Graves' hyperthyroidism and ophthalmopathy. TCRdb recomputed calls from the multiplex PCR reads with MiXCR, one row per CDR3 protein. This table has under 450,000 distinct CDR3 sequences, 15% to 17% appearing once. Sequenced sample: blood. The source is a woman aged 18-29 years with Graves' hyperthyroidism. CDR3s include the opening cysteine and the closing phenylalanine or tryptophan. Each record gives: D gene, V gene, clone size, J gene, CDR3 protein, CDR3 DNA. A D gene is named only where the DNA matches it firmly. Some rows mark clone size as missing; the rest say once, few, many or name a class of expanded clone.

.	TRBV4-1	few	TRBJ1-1	CASSLLAPGQNLNTEAFF	TGCGCCAGCAGCCTTTTGGCCCCAGGGCAGAATTTGAACACTGAAGCTTTCTTT
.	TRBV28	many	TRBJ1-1	CASSQGFPAEAFF	TGTGCCAGCAGCCAGGGTTTTCCCGCTGAAGCTTTCTTT
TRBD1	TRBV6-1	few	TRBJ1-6	CASSPWEGQRNSPLHF	TGTGCCAGCAGTCCCTGGGAGGGACAGAGGAATTCACCCCTCCACTTT
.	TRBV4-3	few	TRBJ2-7	CASSQEVLTYEQYF	TGCGCCAGCAGCCAAGAGGTACTTACCTACGAGCAGTACTTC
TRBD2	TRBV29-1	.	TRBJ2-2	CSVTSGGTGELFF	TGCAGCGTCACTAGCGGGGGGACCGGGGAGCTGTTTTTT
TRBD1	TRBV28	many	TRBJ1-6	CASRQNRGAYNSPLHF	TGTGCCAGCAGACAGAACAGGGGGGCCTATAATTCACCCCTCCACTTT
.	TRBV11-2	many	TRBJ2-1	CASSKGPPGSEQFF	TGTGCCAGCAGCAAGGGGCCCCCGGGGAGTGAGCAGTTCTTC
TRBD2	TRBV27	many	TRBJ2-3	CASSFGAGGTDTQYF	TGTGCCAGCAGTTTCGGAGCGGGGGGGACAGATACGCAGTATTTT
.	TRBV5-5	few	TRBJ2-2	CASSLEDVNTGELFF	TGTGCCAGCAGCTTGGAAGACGTGAACACCGGGGAGCTGTTTTTT
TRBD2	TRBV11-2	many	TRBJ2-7	CASSPWTSGSNEQYF	TGTGCCAGCAGCCCGTGGACTAGCGGGAGTAACGAGCAGTACTTC
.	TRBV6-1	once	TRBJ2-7	CASSRTSHEQYF	TGTGCCAGCAGCCGGACAAGCCACGAGCAGTACTTC
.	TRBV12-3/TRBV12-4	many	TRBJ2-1	CASSLVGDKQFF	TGTGCCAGCAGTTTAGTGGGAGACAAGCAGTTCTTC
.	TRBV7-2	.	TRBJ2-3	CASSLRTLNPDTQYF	TGTGCCAGCAGCTTACGGACGTTAAACCCGGATACGCAGTATTTT
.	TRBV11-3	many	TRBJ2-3	CALQGPPKAGISTDTQYF	TGTGCCCTTCAAGGACCACCTAAGGCGGGCATTAGCACAGATACGCAGTATTTT
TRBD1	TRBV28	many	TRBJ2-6	CASSHGQGGLSGANVLTF	TGTGCCAGCAGCCATGGACAGGGGGGACTCTCTGGGGCCAACGTCCTGACTTTC
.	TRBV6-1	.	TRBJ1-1	CASRRDSLNTEAFF	TGTGCCAGCAGACGGGACTCTCTGAACACTGAAGCTTTCTTT
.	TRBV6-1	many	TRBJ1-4	CASSYSPDSSTNEKLFF	TGTGCCAGCAGTTATTCCCCAGACAGTTCAACTAATGAAAAACTGTTTTTT